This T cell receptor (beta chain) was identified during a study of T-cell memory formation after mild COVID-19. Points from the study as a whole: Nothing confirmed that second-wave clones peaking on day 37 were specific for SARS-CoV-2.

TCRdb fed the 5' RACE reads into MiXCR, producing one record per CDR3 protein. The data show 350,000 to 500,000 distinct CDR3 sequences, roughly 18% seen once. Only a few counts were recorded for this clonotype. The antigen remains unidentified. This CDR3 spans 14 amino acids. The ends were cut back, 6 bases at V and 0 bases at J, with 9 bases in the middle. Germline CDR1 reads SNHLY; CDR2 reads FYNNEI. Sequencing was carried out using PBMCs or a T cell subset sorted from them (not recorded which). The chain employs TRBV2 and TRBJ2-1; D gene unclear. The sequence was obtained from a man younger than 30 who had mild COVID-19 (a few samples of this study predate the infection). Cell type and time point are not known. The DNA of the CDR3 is TGTGCCAGCAGACCCCAGAGCTCCTACAATGAGCAGTTCTTC. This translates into CASRPQSSYNEQFF.